The 29 T cell receptor beta chains reported below all come from one sample, sequenced in a study of Ad26.COV2.S vaccination and SARS-CoV-2 variants. Treatment reported: about 20 received Ad26.COV2.S at low or high dose, single or two shots; about 5 received placebo; per-sample allocation not given. The study sampled participants on day 63 after the first vaccine or placebo injection. Data came from immunoSEQ multiplex PCR; TCRdb stores just in-frame clones and leaves some out. The data show under 400,000 clones, around 87% seen once. The sequencing here drew on peripheral blood, taken in a trial of Ad26.COV2.S vaccine versus placebo. Source of these receptors: a person between 18 and 65 years old who received the Ad26.COV2.S COVID-19 vaccine or a placebo.

CDR3 bases: TGTGCCAGCAGCTTAGGGGCAGGGGGCTACTACAATGAGCAGTTCTTC. Translated: CASSLGAGGYYNEQFF. This chain connects TRBV11-2 to TRBJ2-1, with TRBD1 matching 8 bases. The junction had 5 bases not matched to a gene; V was cut back by 1 base and J by 3 bases. The CDR3 loop spans 16 amino acids. The germline V gene encodes CDR1 SGHAT and CDR2 FQNNGV.

A single count supports this clone. The rearrangement links TRBV7-8 to TRBJ2-3; 9 bases are shared with TRBD2. V gave up 4 bases and J gave up 3 bases; unmatched junction bases: 2. The V gene's germline CDR1 is SGHVS and CDR2 FQNEAQ. This CDR3 is built from 14 residues. CDR3 nucleotide sequence: TGTGCCAGCAGCTCGAGCGGGGGGACAGATACGCAGTATTTT. Residues: CASSSSGGTDTQYF. The full variable domain, with the rest looked up from reference TRBV7-8 and TRBJ2-3, is GAGVSQSPRYKVAKRGQDVALRCDPISGHVSLFWYQQALGQGPEFLTYFQNEAQLDKSGLPSDRFFAERPEGSVSTLKIQRTQQEDSAVYLCASSSSGGTDTQYFGPGTRLTVL.

CDR3 residues: CASSLDREASPLHF. Here the CDR3 DNA reads TGTGCCAGCAGTTTGGACAGGGAGGCCTCACCCCTCCACTTT. The chain employs TRBV27 and TRBJ1-6; TRBD1 agrees at 8 bases. Germline trimming cut 3 bases from V and 10 bases from J; bases unmatched to any gene: 5. CDR1 is MNHEY and CDR2 is SMNVEV in the germline V gene (reference sequence). The CDR3 extends over 14 amino acids.

The rearrangement uses TRBV6-5 and TRBJ1-1; no reliable D call. Germline CDR1 is MNHEY and CDR2 is SVGAGI. The CDR3 extends over 14 amino acids. Trimming shortened V by 2 bases and J by 5 bases, and 12 bases separated the two germline ends. The CDR3: CASSYGDARTEAFF. DNA of the CDR3: TGTGCCAGCAGTTACGGGGATGCACGGACTGAAGCTTTCTTT.

This clone is a singleton in its sample. V is TRBV12-3 or TRBV12-4 and J is TRBJ1-2; D is unresolved. Trimming took off 3 bases at V and 1 base at J, with 3 bases between the two ends. The CDR3 has 12 residues. CDR3: CASSFFNYGYTF. CDR3 DNA: TGTGCCAGCAGTTTCTTTAACTATGGCTACACCTTC.

J is TRBJ2-7 and V is TRBV27, with 12 bases matching TRBD1. This CDR3 spans 19 amino acids. Losses at the gene ends were 6 bases for V and 1 base for J; bases not matched to a gene: 16. Germline lookup yields CDR1 MNHEY and CDR2 SMNVEV (reference sequence). CDR3: CASSSNGRGQGASSYEQYF. The CDR3 region has the DNA TGTGCCAGCAGCTCCAACGGTCGGGGACAGGGGGCATCATCCTACGAGCAGTACTTC.

The chain carries TRBV4-2 and TRBJ1-6, with D tentatively TRBD1 (5 bases). Trimming took off 0 bases at V and 9 bases at J, with 15 bases between the two ends. Germline assignment: CDR1 LGHNA and CDR2 YNFKEQ. The CDR3 runs 16 residues. The CDR3 DNA is TGTGCCAGCAGCCAAGAGGTGGCAGGGAGGAGTTCACCCCTCCACTTT. Protein product: CASSQEVAGRSSPLHF.

The chain recombines TRBV9 with TRBJ1-1; 9 bases map to TRBD1. CDR3 length: 13 amino acids. Germline V lookup: CDR1 SGDLS, CDR2 YYNGEE. V shed 7 bases, J shed 2 bases, and the junction held 3 bases outside the gene matches. The CDR3 coding sequence is TGTGCCAGCGGGACAGGGCCCAACACTGAAGCTTTCTTT. It codes for CASGTGPNTEAFF.

The chain couples TRBV10-3 to TRBJ1-2; 7 bases are shared with TRBD1. Germline V gene lookup returns CDR1 ENHRY and CDR2 SYGVKD. V lost 0 bases, J lost 0 bases, and 4 bases stayed unmatched. The CDR3 consists of 16 residues. The CDR3 sequence is CAISESLDRSNYGYTF. In DNA form, the CDR3 reads TGTGCCATCAGTGAGTCTCTGGACAGGTCTAACTATGGCTACACCTTC.

The DNA for the CDR3 is TGTGCCAGCAGCTTCATACAGCCAGCCTCTGGAAACACCATATATTTT. Its protein product is CASSFIQPASGNTIYF. The chain has TRBV7-8 and TRBJ1-3; no clear D gene. This CDR3 spans 16 amino acids. Germline lookup yields CDR1 SGHVS and CDR2 FQNEAQ. Trimming cost V 3 bases and J 0 bases, with 12 bases left between them.

This clone appeared a few times. V is TRBV7-8 and J is TRBJ2-7; maybe TRBD2 (6 bases). V lost 7 bases, J lost 0 bases, and 13 bases lay in between. Germline assignment: CDR1 SGHVS and CDR2 FQNEAQ. The CDR3 contains 14 residues. DNA for the CDR3: TGTGCCAGCACCCGTTCGGACTACTCCTACGAGCAGTACTTC. It translates to CASTRSDYSYEQYF.

The rearrangement joins TRBV30 to TRBJ1-5; unclear D gene. Trimming pared 4 bases from V and 2 bases from J, leaving 9 bases between. The germline CDR1 and CDR2 sequences are GTSNPN and SVGIG (reference sequence). The CDR3 has 13 residues. The CDR3, as DNA: TGTGCCTGGACGAGCGGGGGCAATCAGCCCCAGCATTTT. Encoded protein: CAWTSGGNQPQHF.

This chain links TRBV4-2 with TRBJ2-2; perhaps D is TRBD1 or TRBD2 (6 bases each). Germline CDR1 reads LGHNA; CDR2 reads YNFKEQ. V gave up 0 bases and J gave up 3 bases, with 17 bases separating them. The CDR3 contains 18 residues. DNA of the CDR3: TGTGCCAGCAGCCAAGAAGTCGTTGGGGGGCATCACACCGGGGAGCTGTTTTTT. Protein product: CASSQEVVGGHHTGELFF.

V and J are TRBV2 and TRBJ1-4; D is ambiguous. The CDR3 has 11 residues. Per the germline V gene, CDR1 is SNHLY and CDR2 is FYNNEI. The V end lost 7 bases, the J end lost 10 bases, and 10 bases lay between the germline ends. CDR3 nucleotide sequence: TGTGCCAGCACGACCGGCGGAAAACTGTTTTTT. Amino acid sequence: CASTTGGKLFF. Supplemented by reference TRBV2 and TRBJ1-4, the full variable domain reads EPEVTQTPSHQVTQMGQEVILRCVPISNHLYFYWYRQILGQKVEFLVSFYNNEISEKSEIFDDQFSVERPDGSNFTLKIRSTKLEDSAMYFCASTTGGKLFFGSGTQLSVL.

The chain recombines TRBV5-5 with TRBJ1-4; D ambiguous. Looked up from germline, CDR1 is SGHKS and CDR2 is YYEKEE (reference sequence). V was shortened by 4 bases and J by 5 bases, with 15 bases between the two germline ends. The CDR3 consists of 15 residues. The CDR3 is CASSLGFAVNEKLFF. CDR3 DNA: TGTGCCAGCAGCCTGGGTTTCGCAGTAAATGAAAAACTGTTTTTT.

The rearrangement joins TRBV7-2 to TRBJ1-5; 7 bases line up with TRBD1. CDR1 is SGHTA and CDR2 is FQGNSA in the germline V gene. The CDR3 covers 15 residues. V shed 5 bases and J 4 bases; nucleotides not matched to a gene: 8. This CDR3 reads CASSAGTVPNQPQHF. In nucleotides, the CDR3 is TGTGCCAGCAGCGCTGGGACAGTTCCTAATCAGCCCCAGCATTTT.

The chain recombines TRBV11-3 with TRBJ2-2; 9 bases agree with TRBD1. The CDR3 runs 19 residues. Germline CDR1 reads SGHNT; CDR2 reads YENEEA. J was trimmed by 4 bases and V by 3 bases; bases with no gene match: 15. CDR3 bases: TGTGCCAGCAGCTTGACCGGGACAGGGACATATGATAGCACCGGGGAGCTGTTTTTT. It is translated as CASSLTGTGTYDSTGELFF.

J is TRBJ1-2 and V is TRBV7-2; D unresolved. V was trimmed by 4 bases and J by 5 bases, leaving 17 bases between them. The CDR3 loop spans 15 amino acids. Per the germline V gene, CDR1 is SGHTA and CDR2 is FQGNSA. The CDR3 DNA reads as TGTGCCAGCAGCTCTAAAAGTAGCTCGAGTTATGGCTACACCTTC. Protein sequence: CASSSKSSSSYGYTF. The variable domain in full, with the rest retrieved from reference TRBV7-2 and TRBJ1-2, is GAGVSQSPSNKVTEKGKDVELRCDPISGHTALYWYRQSLGQGLEFLIYFQGNSAPDKSGLPSDRFSAERTGGSVSTLTIQRTQQEDSAVYLCASSSKSSSSYGYTFGSGTRLTVV.

This clone was recorded only once. V gene TRBV6-5 combines with J gene TRBJ1-1; D unresolved. The CDR3 extends over 12 amino acids. V was trimmed by 6 bases and J by 4 bases, leaving 9 bases between them. CDR1 MNHEY and CDR2 SVGAGI come from the germline V gene. The CDR3 protein is CASSADSTEAFF. The CDR3 nucleotides read TGTGCCAGCAGCGCGGATTCCACTGAAGCTTTCTTT.

This clone was detected only a few times. The chain links TRBV5-1 to TRBJ2-2, with D possibly being TRBD1 (5 bases). Trimming removed 7 bases from V and 8 bases from J, with 24 bases in between. The CDR3 is 16 amino acids. Germline loops: CDR1 SGHRS, CDR2 YFSETQ. This CDR3 is CASLPLGAGAAGELFF. CDR3 bases: TGCGCCAGCCTTCCCCTTGGGGCAGGAGCCGCGGGGGAGCTGTTTTTT.

The rearrangement uses TRBV6-5 and TRBJ1-1; D not certain. CDR1 is MNHEY and CDR2 is SVGAGI in the germline V gene. Trimming took 7 bases from V and 4 from J, leaving 13 bases between them. This CDR3 region has 13 residues. In DNA, the CDR3 is TGTGCCAGCAAGTTGGGGAAGGGCACTGAAGCTTTCTTT. It yields the protein CASKLGKGTEAFF.

This rearrangement joins TRBV19 to TRBJ1-5; maybe TRBD1 (5 bases). The ends were cut back, 0 bases at V and 2 bases at J, with 11 bases in the middle. Germline values: CDR1 LNHDA, CDR2 SQIVND (reference sequence). This CDR3 has 16 amino acids. CDR3 DNA sequence: TGTGCCAGTAGTATAGAGGGGGTGATCGGCAATCAGCCCCAGCATTTT. This codes for CASSIEGVIGNQPQHF.

V is TRBV27 and J is TRBJ2-1; either TRBD1 or TRBD2 may supply D (5 bases each). Germline-derived CDR1 and CDR2 are MNHEY and SMNVEV (reference sequence). V shed 4 bases and J shed 5 bases, with 15 bases lying between them. This CDR3 is 15 amino acids long. The CDR3 here is CASSSGTGRNNEQFF. For the CDR3, the DNA is TGTGCCAGCAGTTCCGGGACGGGTCGGAACAATGAGCAGTTCTTC.

V gene TRBV6-5 combines with J gene TRBJ2-7; 13 nucleotides line up with TRBD2. The ends lost 9 bases at V and 7 bases at J; junction bases unmatched: 9. Germline CDR1 MNHEY, CDR2 SVGAGI. The CDR3 length is 14 residues. The CDR3 reads CASGRLAGGGEQYF. The DNA for the CDR3 is TGTGCCAGTGGAAGACTAGCGGGGGGAGGGGAGCAGTACTTC.

The chain combines TRBV6-5 with TRBJ1-1; maybe TRBD1 (5 bases). V lost 5 bases and J lost 6, with 10 bases in between. The CDR3 is 12 amino acids. Germline-derived CDR1 and CDR2 are MNHEY and SVGAGI. The CDR3 spells CASSTGGSEAFF. CDR3 in DNA: TGTGCCAGCAGTACCGGGGGGTCTGAAGCTTTCTTT.

This chain connects TRBV27 to TRBJ2-2; TRBD1 might be the D (5 bases). V gave up 5 bases and J gave up 2 bases, with 12 bases separating them. The CDR3 is made up of 15 amino acids. The V gene's germline CDR1 is MNHEY and CDR2 SMNVEV (reference sequence). Here the CDR3 reads CASSPLGLNTGELFF. The CDR3 coding sequence is TGTGCCAGCAGTCCGTTGGGGCTAAACACCGGGGAGCTGTTTTTT.

The rearrangement links TRBV4-1 to TRBJ1-3; D ambiguous. This CDR3 spans 15 amino acids. V was shortened by 4 bases and J by 1 base, with 11 bases between the two germline ends. Germline V gene lookup returns CDR1 MGHRA and CDR2 YSYEKL. The CDR3 sequence: CASSLAGVSGNTIYF. In nucleotides, the CDR3 is TGCGCCAGCAGCCTCGCGGGAGTTTCTGGAAACACCATATATTTT.

This chain links TRBV19 with TRBJ1-6; 7 bases line up with TRBD1. Germline V CDR1 and CDR2: LNHDA, SQIVND (reference sequence). The V gene end was trimmed by 3 bases and the J gene end by 6 bases; junction bases not matched to a gene: 5. This CDR3 spans 15 amino acids. The CDR3: CASSIGTDINSPLHF. CDR3 nucleotides: TGTGCCAGTAGTATCGGGACAGATATTAATTCACCCCTCCACTTT.

This chain uses TRBV19 with TRBJ1-5; D is perhaps TRBD1 (6 bases). Germline assignment: CDR1 LNHDA and CDR2 SQIVND (reference sequence). This CDR3 is built from 16 residues. The V end lost 1 base, the J end lost 14 bases, and 24 bases lay between the germline ends. This chain's CDR3 is CASSIGSVGHQNGEHF. CDR3 bases: TGTGCCAGTAGTATAGGAAGCGTGGGACACCAAAACGGGGAGCATTTT.